The next 3 T cell receptor beta chains were all read from a single sample in a study of blood T cell repertoires in COVID-19. Measured with immunoSEQ multiplex PCR; TCRdb has only the in-frame clones, and not every one. This sample carries some 49,000 clones, less than 90% of them seen once, and the ten largest clones take 10%. The source material was peripheral blood. The origin of the receptors is a human donor in a cohort sampled during active COVID-19.

This chain links TRBV18 with TRBJ1-2; a weak D match, TRBD1 (5 bases). The ends were cut back, 10 bases at V and 4 bases at J, with 22 bases in the middle. The CDR3 runs to 15 residues. Germline V gene lookup returns CDR1 KGHSH and CDR2 LQKENI. CDR3 coding DNA: TGTGCCACAGCCTCAGGTCCAGGGACTATCTATGGCTACACCTTC. Translating gives CATASGPGTIYGYTF. Full variable domain (outside the CDR3, taken from reference TRBV18 and TRBJ1-2): NAGVMQNPRHLVRRRGQEARLRCSPMKGHSHVYWYRQLPEEGLKFMVYLQKENIIDESGMPKERFSAEFPKEGPSILRIQQVVRGDSAAYFCATASGPGTIYGYTFGSGTRLTVV.

The gene calls are TRBV6-5 and TRBJ1-2, with D uncertain. Trimming pared 4 bases from V and 5 bases from J, leaving 20 bases between. The CDR3 has 16 residues. CDR1 is MNHEY and CDR2 is SVGAGI in the germline V gene. The CDR3 here is CASSFAPFEGDYGYTF. The CDR3 nucleotides read TGTGCCAGCAGTTTCGCACCCTTCGAGGGAGATTATGGCTACACCTTC.

V usage is TRBV7-2 and J usage is TRBJ1-2; the match to TRBD1 covers 8 bases. V lost 4 bases to trimming and J lost 0 bases; unmatched junction nucleotides: 10. Germline assignment: CDR1 SGHTA and CDR2 FQGNSA. The CDR3 is made up of 17 amino acids. CDR3 coding DNA: TGTGCCAGCAGCTACCACCGGGACAGGCACACTAACTATGGCTACACCTTC. It specifies CASSYHRDRHTNYGYTF.